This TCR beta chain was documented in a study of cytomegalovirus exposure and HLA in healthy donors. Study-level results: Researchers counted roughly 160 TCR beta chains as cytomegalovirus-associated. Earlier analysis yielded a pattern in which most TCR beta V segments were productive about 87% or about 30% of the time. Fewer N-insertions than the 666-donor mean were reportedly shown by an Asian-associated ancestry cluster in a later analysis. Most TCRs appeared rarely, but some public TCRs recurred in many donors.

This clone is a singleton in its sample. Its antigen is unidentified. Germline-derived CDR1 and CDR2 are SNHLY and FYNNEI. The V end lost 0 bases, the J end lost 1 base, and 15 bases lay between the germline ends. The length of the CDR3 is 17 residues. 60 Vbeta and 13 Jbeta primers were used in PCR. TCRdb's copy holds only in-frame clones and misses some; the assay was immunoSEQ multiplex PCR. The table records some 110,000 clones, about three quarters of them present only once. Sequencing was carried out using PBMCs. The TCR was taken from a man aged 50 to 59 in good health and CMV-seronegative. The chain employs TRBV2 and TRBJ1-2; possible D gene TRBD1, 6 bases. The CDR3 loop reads CASSEAGSGVLNYGYTF. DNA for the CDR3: TGTGCCAGCAGTGAAGCGGGTTCAGGGGTCCTTAACTATGGCTACACCTTC.